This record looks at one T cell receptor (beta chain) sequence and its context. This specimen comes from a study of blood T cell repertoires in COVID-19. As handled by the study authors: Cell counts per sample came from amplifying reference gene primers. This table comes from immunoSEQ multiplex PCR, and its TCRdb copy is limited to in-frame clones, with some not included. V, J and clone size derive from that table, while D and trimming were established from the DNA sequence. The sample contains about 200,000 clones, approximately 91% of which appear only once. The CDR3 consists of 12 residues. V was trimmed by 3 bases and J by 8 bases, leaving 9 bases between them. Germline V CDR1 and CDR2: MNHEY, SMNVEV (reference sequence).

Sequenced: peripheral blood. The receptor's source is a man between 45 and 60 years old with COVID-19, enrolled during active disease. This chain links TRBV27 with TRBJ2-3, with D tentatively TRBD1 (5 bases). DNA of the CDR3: TGTGCCAGCAGTTTGACAGTGGGTACGCAGTATTTT. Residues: CASSLTVGTQYF.